Below are 8 T cell receptor beta chains sequenced from a single sample in a study of cytomegalovirus exposure and HLA in healthy donors. Both 60 Vbeta primers and 13 Jbeta primers went into the PCR. Sequencing used immunoSEQ multiplex PCR; TCRdb keeps in-frame clones, though not all of them. Among approximately 100,000 clones, 77% were seen once, and the ten largest hold roughly 11%. The sample comprised PBMCs. All receptors come from a man aged 35-49 years in good health and CMV-seropositive.

This clone has just one count. The chain carries TRBV5-1 and TRBJ2-1, with 11 bases matching TRBD2. V dropped 0 bases and J dropped 0; count of bases not matched to a gene: 11. Germline CDR1 SGHRS, CDR2 YFSETQ. CDR3 length: 20 residues. In nucleotides, the CDR3 is TGCGCCAGCAGCTTGGGAAGACTAGCGGGAAGTACAAGCTCCTACAATGAGCAGTTCTTC. It specifies CASSLGRLAGSTSSYNEQFF.

The chain couples TRBV2 to TRBJ1-6; D not certain. CDR3 size: 12 residues. CDR1 SNHLY and CDR2 FYNNEI come from the germline V gene. The germline V and J ends were trimmed by 5 bases and 7 bases, with 6 bases remaining between them. The CDR3 loop is CASSKQNSPLHF. The DNA for the CDR3 is TGTGCCAGCAGTAAACAGAATTCACCCCTCCACTTT.

This clone was seen once. CDR3 sequence reads: CASSEFGGAGKLFF. DNA for the CDR3: TGTGCCAGCAGTGAATTCGGAGGGGCGGGAAAACTGTTTTTT. This chain uses TRBV6-1 with TRBJ1-4; D might be TRBD1 (5 bases). V lost 2 bases and J lost 10, with 14 bases in between. The CDR3 has 14 amino acids. Germline CDR1 reads MNHNS; CDR2 reads SASEGT.

The V call is TRBV5-1, the J call TRBJ1-3, with 8 nucleotides matching TRBD1. This CDR3 region has 16 residues. From germline, CDR1 is SGHRS and CDR2 YFSETQ. V trimming: 4 bases; J trimming: 3 bases; junction bases outside the gene matches: 9. The CDR3 DNA reads as TGCGCCAGCAGCCTCTATCTGACAGGGGTTGGAAACACCATATATTTT. Encoded protein: CASSLYLTGVGNTIYF.

This chain links TRBV20-1 with TRBJ1-2, with D unresolved. The CDR3 totals 10 residues. From germline, CDR1 is DFQATT and CDR2 SNEGSKA (reference sequence). The V end lost 7 bases, the J end lost 5 bases, and 8 bases lay between the germline ends. The CDR3 loop is CSVARYGYTF. CDR3 sequence (DNA): TGCAGTGTCGCGAGATATGGCTACACCTTC.

The chain has TRBV28 and TRBJ1-2; 7 bases line up with TRBD1. CDR3 length equals 13 residues. Trimming at V came to 5 bases and at J to 8 bases, leaving 8 bases not matched to a gene. Per germline, CDR1 MDHEN and CDR2 SYDVKM. CDR3 region: CASSPTGTYGYTF. CDR3 nucleotide sequence: TGTGCCAGCAGTCCGACAGGGACCTACGGCTACACCTTC.

The rearrangement uses TRBV5-1 and TRBJ1-1; 7 bases line up with TRBD1. The CDR3 length is 14 residues. Germline values: CDR1 SGHRS, CDR2 YFSETQ. The V segment lost 2 bases and the J segment 5 bases; nucleotides outside the gene matches: 6. For the CDR3, the DNA is TGCGCCAGCAGCTTATCACAGGGGAGAACTGAAGCTTTCTTT. It codes for CASSLSQGRTEAFF.

V gene TRBV19 combines with J gene TRBJ2-6; no firm D call. Trimming shortened V by 5 bases and J by 4 bases, and 12 bases separated the two germline ends. The CDR3 covers 15 residues. Germline V gene data show CDR1 as LNHDA and CDR2 as SQIVND (reference sequence). The CDR3 region has the DNA TGTGCCAGTAGTGGTAGAGTTGCGGGGGCCAACGTCCTGACTTTC. Protein product: CASSGRVAGANVLTF.